This T cell receptor (delta chain) was recorded in a study of gamma-delta chains in newborns, infants, children. Study-level information: Microbial exposure reportedly drives polyclonal innate γδ T cell expansion after birth.

About this clone itself: A much larger clone lies a single base off, so this may be a read error. This same CDR3 is encoded by further DNA sequences in the sample.

TCRdb re-called clones from the reads using CATT. The sample lists some 5,000 delta-chain clones, about 0.43% occurring once. The sequenced sample was blood. The sequence derives from a child who was a newborn, infant or young child, either healthy, febrile or measles-vaccinated (not recorded which).

Here the CDR3 reads CACDTVDTRSSWDTRQMFF. The CDR3 nucleotides are TGTGCCTGTGACACCGTTGACACGCGGAGCTCCTGGGACACCCGACAGATGTTCTTC. The chain combines TRDV2 with TRDJ3; D perhaps matches TRDD3 (5 bases). CDR1 and CDR2 from the germline V gene are GEAIGNYY and EKD. This CDR3 has 19 residues.